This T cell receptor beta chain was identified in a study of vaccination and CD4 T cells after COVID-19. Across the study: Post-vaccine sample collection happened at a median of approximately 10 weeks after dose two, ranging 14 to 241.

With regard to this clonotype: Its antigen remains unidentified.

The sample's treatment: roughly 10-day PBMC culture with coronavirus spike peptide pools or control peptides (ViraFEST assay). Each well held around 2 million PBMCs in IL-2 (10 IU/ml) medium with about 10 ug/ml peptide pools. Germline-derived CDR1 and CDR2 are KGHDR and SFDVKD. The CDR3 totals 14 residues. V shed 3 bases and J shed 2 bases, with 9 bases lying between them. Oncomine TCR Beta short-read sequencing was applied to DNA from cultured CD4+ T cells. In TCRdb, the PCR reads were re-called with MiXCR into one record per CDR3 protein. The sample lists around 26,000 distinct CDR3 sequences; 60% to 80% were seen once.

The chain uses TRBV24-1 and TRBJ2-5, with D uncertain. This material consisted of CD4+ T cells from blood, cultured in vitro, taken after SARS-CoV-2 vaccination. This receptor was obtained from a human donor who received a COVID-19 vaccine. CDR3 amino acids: CATSDGRIQETQYF. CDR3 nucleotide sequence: TGTGCCACCAGTGATGGACGGATTCAAGAGACCCAGTACTTC.